This is a list of T cell receptor beta chains from one sample in a study of technical replicates of blood from a handful of donors. This table comes from immunoSEQ multiplex PCR, and its TCRdb copy is limited to in-frame clones, with some not included. The table has about 62,000 clones, around nine tenths seen once. The sequencing input was PBMCs. The receptors stem from a human donor in good health. Some clones in this sample may be carry-over from other donors' samples. The CDR3 runs from the conserved cysteine through the conserved F or W. The order of the fields is clone size, V gene, D gene, J gene, CDR3 protein, CDR3 DNA. D genes are given only for firm matches. Expanded clones get a size class; other rows say once, few or many, or leave the size out.

clone_size: NA; v_call: TRBV27; d_call: NA; j_call: TRBJ2-7; cdr3_aa: CASSERGYEQYF; cdr3_nt: TGTGCCAGCAGTGAGCGCGGGTACGAGCAGTACTTC
clone_size: few; v_call: TRBV7-9; d_call: NA; j_call: TRBJ2-3; cdr3_aa: CASSLHSGTQYF; cdr3_nt: TGTGCCAGCAGCCTCCACTCCGGTACGCAGTATTTT
clone_size: NA; v_call: TRBV6-1; d_call: NA; j_call: TRBJ2-7; cdr3_aa: CASSDSGGWNEQYF; cdr3_nt: TGTGCCAGCAGCGACTCTGGAGGTTGGAACGAGCAGTACTTC
clone_size: few; v_call: TRBV7-6; d_call: TRBD2; j_call: TRBJ2-5; cdr3_aa: CASSRTGLAAETQYF; cdr3_nt: TGTGCCAGCAGCCGGACGGGACTAGCCGCGGAGACCCAGTACTTC
clone_size: NA; v_call: TRBV4-2; d_call: TRBD2; j_call: TRBJ2-3; cdr3_aa: CASSSLTSGRGATQYF; cdr3_nt: TGTGCCAGCAGCTCACTGACTAGCGGGAGGGGGGCTACGCAGTATTTT
clone_size: NA; v_call: TRBV6-1; d_call: NA; j_call: TRBJ2-1; cdr3_aa: CASNWNSEQFF; cdr3_nt: TGTGCCAGCAATTGGAACAGTGAGCAGTTCTTC
clone_size: NA; v_call: TRBV5-1; d_call: TRBD2; j_call: TRBJ2-2; cdr3_aa: CASKVLAGENTGELFF; cdr3_nt: TGCGCCAGCAAAGTACTAGCGGGGGAAAACACCGGGGAGCTGTTTTTT
clone_size: NA; v_call: TRBV2; d_call: NA; j_call: TRBJ1-5; cdr3_aa: CASRGGRDNQPQHF; cdr3_nt: TGTGCCAGCAGGGGTGGACGGGACAATCAGCCCCAGCATTTT
clone_size: once; v_call: TRBV4-1; d_call: TRBD2; j_call: TRBJ2-7; cdr3_aa: CASSPGLAITSEQYF; cdr3_nt: TGCGCCAGCAGCCCGGGACTAGCGATCACATCCGAGCAGTACTTC
clone_size: once; v_call: TRBV27; d_call: NA; j_call: TRBJ1-2; cdr3_aa: CASRTKHRDYGYTF; cdr3_nt: TGTGCCAGCAGAACCAAACACAGGGACTATGGCTACACCTTC
clone_size: medium-sized; v_call: TRBV13; d_call: TRBD2; j_call: TRBJ2-1; cdr3_aa: CASSLLPGASGSDLDEQFF; cdr3_nt: TGTGCCAGCAGCTTACTACCTGGGGCTAGCGGGAGCGATTTGGATGAGCAGTTCTTC
clone_size: NA; v_call: TRBV4-1; d_call: TRBD1; j_call: TRBJ2-5; cdr3_aa: CASSQPRGTGGQTQYF; cdr3_nt: TGCGCCAGCAGCCAACCCAGAGGGACAGGCGGGCAGACCCAGTACTTC
clone_size: NA; v_call: TRBV30; d_call: TRBD1; j_call: TRBJ2-2; cdr3_aa: CAWSVGQGVFGELFF; cdr3_nt: TGTGCCTGGAGTGTCGGACAGGGGGTTTTCGGGGAGCTGTTTTTT
clone_size: NA; v_call: TRBV7-9; d_call: NA; j_call: TRBJ2-7; cdr3_aa: CASSPGGLLLDEQYF; cdr3_nt: TGTGCCAGCAGCCCCGGGGGGCTCCTCTTGGACGAGCAGTACTTC
clone_size: NA; v_call: TRBV2; d_call: NA; j_call: TRBJ2-2; cdr3_aa: CASSESLADTGELFF; cdr3_nt: TGTGCCAGCAGTGAGTCCCTAGCCGACACCGGGGAGCTGTTTTTT
clone_size: NA; v_call: TRBV4-1; d_call: NA; j_call: TRBJ1-1; cdr3_aa: CASSEGGMNTEAFF; cdr3_nt: TGCGCCAGCAGTGAGGGGGGGATGAACACTGAAGCTTTCTTT
clone_size: few; v_call: TRBV21-1; d_call: NA; j_call: TRBJ2-7; cdr3_aa: CASTLRRASSYEQYF; cdr3_nt: TGTGCCAGCACCCTCCGGCGGGCCAGCTCCTACGAGCAGTACTTC
clone_size: NA; v_call: TRBV19; d_call: NA; j_call: TRBJ2-2; cdr3_aa: CASSTTGNRELFF; cdr3_nt: TGTGCCAGTAGTACCACAGGGAACAGGGAGCTGTTTTTT
clone_size: NA; v_call: TRBV2; d_call: NA; j_call: TRBJ1-6; cdr3_aa: CASQGGDNSPLHF; cdr3_nt: TGTGCCAGCCAGGGAGGTGACAATTCACCCCTCCACTTT
clone_size: NA; v_call: TRBV30; d_call: NA; j_call: TRBJ2-3; cdr3_aa: CAWSVDNTKSDTQYF; cdr3_nt: TGTGCCTGGAGTGTAGACAATACGAAATCAGATACGCAGTATTTT
clone_size: NA; v_call: TRBV5-6; d_call: NA; j_call: TRBJ1-5; cdr3_aa: CASSLGPGGNQPQHF; cdr3_nt: TGTGCCAGCAGCTTAGGTCCGGGGGGCAATCAGCCCCAGCATTTT
clone_size: NA; v_call: TRBV10-1; d_call: NA; j_call: TRBJ2-5; cdr3_aa: CAIVDRCIQETQYF; cdr3_nt: TGCGCCATCGTCGACAGGTGCATCCAAGAGACCCAGTACTTC
clone_size: NA; v_call: TRBV6-1; d_call: NA; j_call: TRBJ1-2; cdr3_aa: CASSEGAGDGYTF; cdr3_nt: TGTGCCAGCAGTGAAGGGGCAGGGGATGGCTACACCTTC
clone_size: once; v_call: TRBV7-6; d_call: TRBD1; j_call: TRBJ2-7; cdr3_aa: CASSPEGTATYEQYF; cdr3_nt: TGTGCCAGCAGCCCCGAAGGGACAGCAACCTACGAGCAGTACTTC
clone_size: NA; v_call: TRBV2; d_call: NA; j_call: TRBJ2-3; cdr3_aa: CASTPNRVIGSVPQYF; cdr3_nt: TGTGCCAGCACCCCAAACAGGGTTATCGGGTCAGTCCCGCAGTATTTT
clone_size: NA; v_call: TRBV7-3; d_call: TRBD1; j_call: TRBJ1-6; cdr3_aa: CASSSGTVSPLHF; cdr3_nt: TGTGCCAGCAGCTCCGGGACAGTTTCACCCCTCCACTTT
clone_size: NA; v_call: TRBV7-2; d_call: NA; j_call: TRBJ1-1; cdr3_aa: CASSFTVDTEAFF; cdr3_nt: TGTGCCAGCAGCTTTACGGTCGACACTGAAGCTTTCTTT
clone_size: NA; v_call: TRBV4-3; d_call: TRBD2; j_call: TRBJ2-3; cdr3_aa: CASSQESASGGADTQYF; cdr3_nt: TGCGCCAGCAGCCAAGAATCGGCTAGCGGGGGGGCAGATACGCAGTATTTT
clone_size: NA; v_call: TRBV28; d_call: TRBD1; j_call: TRBJ2-7; cdr3_aa: CASSFGDRSYEQYF; cdr3_nt: TGTGCCAGCAGTTTCGGGGACAGATCCTACGAGCAGTACTTC
clone_size: NA; v_call: TRBV5-1; d_call: NA; j_call: TRBJ2-5; cdr3_aa: CASSLESSWETQYF; cdr3_nt: TGCGCCAGCAGCTTGGAATCTAGTTGGGAGACCCAGTACTTC
clone_size: NA; v_call: TRBV11-3; d_call: TRBD1; j_call: TRBJ2-7; cdr3_aa: CASSLRDRVGEQYF; cdr3_nt: TGTGCCAGCAGCCTCCGGGACAGGGTTGGCGAGCAGTACTTC
clone_size: NA; v_call: TRBV19; d_call: TRBD1; j_call: TRBJ2-7; cdr3_aa: CASTPGQGASYEQYF; cdr3_nt: TGTGCCAGTACCCCAGGACAGGGGGCCTCCTACGAGCAGTACTTC
clone_size: NA; v_call: TRBV7-8; d_call: NA; j_call: TRBJ2-3; cdr3_aa: CASSLGAAISMGNTQYF; cdr3_nt: TGTGCCAGCAGCTTAGGGGCCGCGATCTCGATGGGTAATACGCAGTATTTT
clone_size: NA; v_call: TRBV30; d_call: NA; j_call: TRBJ2-2; cdr3_aa: CAWSLDLNTGELFF; cdr3_nt: TGTGCCTGGAGTTTAGACTTGAACACCGGGGAGCTGTTTTTT
clone_size: NA; v_call: TRBV9; d_call: NA; j_call: TRBJ1-1; cdr3_aa: CASSEDTNTEAFF; cdr3_nt: TGTGCCAGCAGCGAGGACACGAACACTGAAGCTTTCTTT
clone_size: NA; v_call: TRBV7-9; d_call: NA; j_call: TRBJ2-3; cdr3_aa: CASSLIGGGVSTDTQYF; cdr3_nt: TGTGCCAGCAGCTTAATAGGGGGCGGGGTGAGCACAGATACGCAGTATTTT
clone_size: once; v_call: TRBV6-5; d_call: NA; j_call: TRBJ1-1; cdr3_aa: CASSFRFGNTEAFF; cdr3_nt: TGTGCCAGCAGTTTTCGGTTTGGGAACACTGAAGCTTTCTTT
clone_size: once; v_call: TRBV5-1; d_call: TRBD1; j_call: TRBJ1-1; cdr3_aa: CASSSGTGMNAFF; cdr3_nt: TGCGCCAGCAGCTCCGGGACAGGGATGAATGCTTTCTTT
clone_size: NA; v_call: TRBV10-3; d_call: NA; j_call: TRBJ2-7; cdr3_aa: CAISESAYAESSYEQYF; cdr3_nt: TGTGCCATCAGTGAGTCCGCTTATGCGGAGAGCTCCTACGAGCAGTACTTC
clone_size: NA; v_call: TRBV20-1; d_call: NA; j_call: TRBJ2-5; cdr3_aa: CSALGGETQYF; cdr3_nt: TGCAGTGCTCTTGGAGGGGAGACCCAGTACTTC
clone_size: few; v_call: TRBV4-1; d_call: NA; j_call: TRBJ1-1; cdr3_aa: CASSPLLRQGNTEAFF; cdr3_nt: TGCGCCAGCAGCCCCCTCCTCCGACAAGGGAACACTGAAGCTTTCTTT
clone_size: NA; v_call: TRBV5-8; d_call: NA; j_call: TRBJ1-5; cdr3_aa: CASSLYNQPQHF; cdr3_nt: TGTGCCAGCAGCTTGTACAATCAGCCCCAGCATTTT
clone_size: NA; v_call: TRBV5-6; d_call: TRBD1; j_call: TRBJ2-7; cdr3_aa: CASSLGDRNRGYEQYF; cdr3_nt: TGTGCCAGCAGCTTGGGGGATCGGAACAGGGGCTACGAGCAGTACTTC
clone_size: NA; v_call: TRBV5-6; d_call: NA; j_call: TRBJ1-1; cdr3_aa: CASSWQGTEAFF; cdr3_nt: TGTGCCAGCAGCTGGCAGGGGACTGAAGCTTTCTTT
clone_size: NA; v_call: TRBV29-1; d_call: NA; j_call: TRBJ1-2; cdr3_aa: CSADGPGHPGGGYTF; cdr3_nt: TGCAGCGCTGATGGTCCGGGACACCCTGGGGGAGGCTACACCTTC
clone_size: NA; v_call: TRBV7-9; d_call: TRBD1; j_call: TRBJ2-6; cdr3_aa: CASSRTGQIRSGANVLTF; cdr3_nt: TGTGCCAGCAGCCGCACGGGACAGATTAGATCTGGGGCCAACGTCCTGACTTTC
clone_size: NA; v_call: TRBV9; d_call: NA; j_call: TRBJ1-2; cdr3_aa: CASSSWGVYGYTF; cdr3_nt: TGTGCCAGCAGCTCCTGGGGGGTATATGGCTACACCTTC
clone_size: NA; v_call: TRBV2; d_call: TRBD1; j_call: TRBJ1-1; cdr3_aa: CASRIQGAYTEAFF; cdr3_nt: TGTGCCAGCAGGATACAGGGGGCTTACACTGAAGCTTTCTTT
clone_size: NA; v_call: TRBV7-2; d_call: TRBD2; j_call: TRBJ2-3; cdr3_aa: CASTPTSVSTDTQYF; cdr3_nt: TGTGCCAGCACCCCGACTAGCGTTAGCACAGATACGCAGTATTTT